This T cell receptor (beta chain) was retrieved from a study of blood T cells in healthy people across ages. Whole-study results and caveats: When set beside aged donors, long-lived donors presented more naive CD4+ cells and higher diversity.

CDR1 and CDR2 from the germline V gene are SNHLY and FYNNEI. V was pared by 6 bases and J by 2 bases, with 4 bases of the junction left unmatched. This CDR3 region has 14 residues. Concerning this clonotype itself: The antigen remains unidentified.

A second PCR of 7 to 11 cycles used a sample-barcoded 5' primer and a J-beta primer mix. TCRdb called the 5' RACE reads again in MiXCR, with one record for every CDR3 protein. The sample gives some 1,000,000 distinct CDR3 sequences, around 25% of which show up once; approximately 0.7% is in the top ten. These data were also reused for a study on T cells of mothers and their children. According to that study: Samples were obtained from a few healthy Caucasian mothers and their six children. Across the analysis, no persistent microchimeric T cell clones were detected.

This chain joins TRBV2 and TRBJ2-3; 8 bases fit TRBD2. This TCR was sampled from a girl aged 2-15 years in good health. What was sequenced was blood. CDR3 coding DNA: TGTGCCAGCAGAGTAGCGGGGTTCACAGATACGCAGTATTTT. Encoded protein: CASRVAGFTDTQYF.